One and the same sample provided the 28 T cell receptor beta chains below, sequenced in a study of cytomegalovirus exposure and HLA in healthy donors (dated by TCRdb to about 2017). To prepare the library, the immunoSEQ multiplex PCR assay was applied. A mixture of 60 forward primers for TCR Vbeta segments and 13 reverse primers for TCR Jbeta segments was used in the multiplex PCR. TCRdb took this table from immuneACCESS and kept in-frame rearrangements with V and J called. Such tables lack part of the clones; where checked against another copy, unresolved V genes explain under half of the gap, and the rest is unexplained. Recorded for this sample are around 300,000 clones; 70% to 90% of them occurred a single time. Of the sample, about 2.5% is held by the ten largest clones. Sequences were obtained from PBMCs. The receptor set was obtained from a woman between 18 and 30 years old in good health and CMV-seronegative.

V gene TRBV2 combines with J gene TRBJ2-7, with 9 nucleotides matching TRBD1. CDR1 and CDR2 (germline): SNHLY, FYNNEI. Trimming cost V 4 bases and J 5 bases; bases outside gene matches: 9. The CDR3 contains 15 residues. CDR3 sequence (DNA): TGTGCCAGCAGTGCTCCGGGACAGGGAGGCAACGAGCAGTACTTC. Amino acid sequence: CASSAPGQGGNEQYF.

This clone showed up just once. The CDR3 is CASSLGASYEQYF. CDR3 sequence (DNA): TGCGCCAGCAGCCTGGGGGCCTCCTACGAGCAGTACTTC. The chain combines TRBV4-1 with TRBJ2-7; TRBD1 might be the D (6 bases). This CDR3 is built from 13 residues. The germline V gene encodes CDR1 MGHRA and CDR2 YSYEKL. V lost 4 bases and J lost 0, with 7 bases in between.

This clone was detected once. The CDR3 spells CASSEGTGFTEAFF. As DNA, the CDR3 is TGTGCCAGCAGTGAAGGGACAGGGTTCACTGAAGCTTTCTTT. J is TRBJ1-1 and V is TRBV6-1; 8 positions match TRBD1. Germline V CDR1 and CDR2: MNHNS, SASEGT. With 1 base clipped from V and 4 bases from J, the junction kept 2 bases outside the gene matches. This CDR3 region has 14 residues.

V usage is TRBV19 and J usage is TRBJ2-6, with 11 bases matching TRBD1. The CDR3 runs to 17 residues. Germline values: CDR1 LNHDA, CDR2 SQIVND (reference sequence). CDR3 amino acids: CDIMGTGGESGANVLTF. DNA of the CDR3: TGTGATATAATGGGGACAGGGGGAGAAAGTGGGGCCAACGTCCTGACTTTC. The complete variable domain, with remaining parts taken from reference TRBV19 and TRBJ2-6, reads DGGITQSPKYLFRKEGQNVTLSCEQNLNHDAMYWYRQDPGQGLRLIYYSQIVNDFQKGDIAEGYSVSREKKESFPLTVTSAQKNPTAFYLCDIMGTGGESGANVLTFGAGSRLTVL.

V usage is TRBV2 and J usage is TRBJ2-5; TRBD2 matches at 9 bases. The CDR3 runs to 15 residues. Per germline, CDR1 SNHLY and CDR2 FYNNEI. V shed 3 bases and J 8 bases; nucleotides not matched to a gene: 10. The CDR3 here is CASSDPASGEITQYF. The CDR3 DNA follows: TGTGCCAGCAGTGATCCGGCTAGCGGGGAGATAACCCAGTACTTC.

The CDR3 loop is CSVDSGPLEDTQYF. CDR3 nucleotide sequence: TGCAGCGTTGATTCAGGGCCATTGGAGGATACGCAGTATTTT. This chain links TRBV29-1 with TRBJ2-3, with a tentative D call TRBD1 (5 bases). Germline CDR1 reads SQVTM; CDR2 reads ANQGSEA. V shed 3 bases and J shed 6 bases, with 16 bases lying between them. This CDR3 comprises 14 residues.

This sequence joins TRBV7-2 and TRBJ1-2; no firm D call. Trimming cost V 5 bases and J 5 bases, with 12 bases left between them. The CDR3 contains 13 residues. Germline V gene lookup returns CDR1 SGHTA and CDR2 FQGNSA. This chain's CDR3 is CASSHSWEYGYTF. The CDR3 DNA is TGTGCCAGCAGCCACTCCTGGGAGTATGGCTACACCTTC.

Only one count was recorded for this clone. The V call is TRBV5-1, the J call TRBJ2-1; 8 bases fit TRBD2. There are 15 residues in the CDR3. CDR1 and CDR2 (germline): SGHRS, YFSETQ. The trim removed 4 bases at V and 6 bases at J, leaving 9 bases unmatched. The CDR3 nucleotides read TGCGCCAGCAGCCCGGCGAGGACTAGCAGCAATGAGCAGTTCTTC. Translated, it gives CASSPARTSSNEQFF.

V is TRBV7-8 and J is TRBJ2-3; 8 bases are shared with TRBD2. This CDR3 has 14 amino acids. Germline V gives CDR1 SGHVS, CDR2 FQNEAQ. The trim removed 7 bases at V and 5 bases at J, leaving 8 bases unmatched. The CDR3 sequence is CASTAGGREDTQYF. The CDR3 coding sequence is TGTGCCAGCACCGCGGGGGGCAGGGAAGATACGCAGTATTTT.

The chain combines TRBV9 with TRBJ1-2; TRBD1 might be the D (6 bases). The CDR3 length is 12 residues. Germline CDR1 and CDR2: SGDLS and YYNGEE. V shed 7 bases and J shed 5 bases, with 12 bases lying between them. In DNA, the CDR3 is TGTGCCAGCGGGGGCGGAGTGTATGGCTACACCTTC. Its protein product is CASGGGVYGYTF.

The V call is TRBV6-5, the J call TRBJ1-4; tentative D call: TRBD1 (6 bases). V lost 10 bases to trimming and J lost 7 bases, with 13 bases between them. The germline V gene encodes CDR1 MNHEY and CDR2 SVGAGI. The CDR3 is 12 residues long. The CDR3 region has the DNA TGTGCCACTTCCAAACAGGGTGAAAAACTGTTTTTT. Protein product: CATSKQGEKLFF.

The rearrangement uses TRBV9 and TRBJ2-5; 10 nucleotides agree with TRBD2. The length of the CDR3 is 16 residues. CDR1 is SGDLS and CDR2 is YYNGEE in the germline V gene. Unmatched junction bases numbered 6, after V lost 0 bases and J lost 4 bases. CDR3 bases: TGTGCCAGCAGCGTAGACCCTAGCGGGGGAGGAGAGACCCAGTACTTC. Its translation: CASSVDPSGGGETQYF. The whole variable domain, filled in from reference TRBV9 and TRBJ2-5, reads DSGVTQTPKHLITATGQRVTLRCSPRSGDLSVYWYQQSLDQGLQFLIQYYNGEERAKGNILERFSAQQFPDLHSELNLSSLELGDSALYFCASSVDPSGGGETQYFGPGTRLLVL.

CDR3 protein: CAGTGGQGLEQYF. The CDR3, as DNA: TGTGCCGGCACAGGGGGCCAGGGACTAGAGCAGTACTTC. The rearrangement uses TRBV11-2 and TRBJ2-7; 9 bases are a match to TRBD1. This CDR3 comprises 13 residues. Trimming cost V 11 bases and J 7 bases; bases outside gene matches: 12. Germline-derived CDR1 and CDR2 are SGHAT and FQNNGV.

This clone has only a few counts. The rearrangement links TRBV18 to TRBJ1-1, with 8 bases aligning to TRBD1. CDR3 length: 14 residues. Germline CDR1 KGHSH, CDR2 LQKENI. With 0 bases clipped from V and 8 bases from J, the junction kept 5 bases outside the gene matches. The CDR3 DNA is TGTGCCAGCTCACCACCGGACAGGGCGTCGGAAGCTTTCTTT. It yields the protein CASSPPDRASEAFF.

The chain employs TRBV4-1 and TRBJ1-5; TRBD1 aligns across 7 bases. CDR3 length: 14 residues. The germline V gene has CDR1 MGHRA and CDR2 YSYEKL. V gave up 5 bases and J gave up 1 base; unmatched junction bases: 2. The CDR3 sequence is CASSAGGSNQPQHF. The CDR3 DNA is TGCGCCAGCAGCGCAGGGGGAAGCAATCAGCCCCAGCATTTT.

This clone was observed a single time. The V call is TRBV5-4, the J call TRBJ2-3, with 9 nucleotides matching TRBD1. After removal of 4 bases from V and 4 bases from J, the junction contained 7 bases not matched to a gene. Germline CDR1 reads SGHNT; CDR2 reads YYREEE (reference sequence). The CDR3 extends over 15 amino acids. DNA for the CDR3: TGTGCCAGCAGCCCTCCGGGACAGGGCTCAGATACGCAGTATTTT. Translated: CASSPPGQGSDTQYF.

The CDR3 DNA is TGTGCCAGCAGCTCTCCGGGACAGGGGTCCTACGAGCAGTACTTC. Encoded protein: CASSSPGQGSYEQYF. V is TRBV11-1 and J is TRBJ2-7; 10 positions match TRBD1. The length of the CDR3 is 15 residues. The V gene's germline CDR1 is SGHAT and CDR2 FQDESV (reference sequence). V was pared by 4 bases and J by 1 base, with 4 bases of the junction left unmatched.

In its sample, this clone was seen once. CDR3 bases: TGTGCCAGTAGTATTAAATTTCGCAGGACAAAGGATCCCACTGAAGCTTTCTTT. It is translated as CASSIKFRRTKDPTEAFF. V usage is TRBV19 and J usage is TRBJ1-1, with D possibly TRBD1 on 5 matching bases. This CDR3 is 18 amino acids long. V was trimmed by 3 bases and J by 4 bases, leaving 24 bases between them. CDR1 is LNHDA and CDR2 is SQIVND in the germline V gene (reference sequence).

CDR3 DNA: TGTGCCAGCAGGCTAACAGGGGTGAGAGGCGAGCAGTACTTC. Translation gives CASRLTGVRGEQYF. The chain employs TRBV6-1 and TRBJ2-7, with TRBD1 matching 7 bases. The CDR3 spans 14 residues. Trimming at V came to 6 bases and at J to 6 bases, leaving 11 bases not matched to a gene. Germline V gene data show CDR1 as MNHNS and CDR2 as SASEGT.

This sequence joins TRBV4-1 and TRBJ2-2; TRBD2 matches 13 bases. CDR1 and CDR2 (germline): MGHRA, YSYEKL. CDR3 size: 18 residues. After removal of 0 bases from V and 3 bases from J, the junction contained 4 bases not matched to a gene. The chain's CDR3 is CASSQDPTSGGYTGELFF. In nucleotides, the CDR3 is TGCGCCAGCAGCCAAGATCCGACTAGCGGGGGGTACACCGGGGAGCTGTTTTTT.

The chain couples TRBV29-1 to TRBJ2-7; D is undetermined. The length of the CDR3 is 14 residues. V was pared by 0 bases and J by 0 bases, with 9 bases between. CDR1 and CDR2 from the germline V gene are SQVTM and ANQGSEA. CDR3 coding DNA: TGCAGCGTTGAAGATCCGAGCAACTCCTACGAGCAGTACTTC. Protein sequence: CSVEDPSNSYEQYF.

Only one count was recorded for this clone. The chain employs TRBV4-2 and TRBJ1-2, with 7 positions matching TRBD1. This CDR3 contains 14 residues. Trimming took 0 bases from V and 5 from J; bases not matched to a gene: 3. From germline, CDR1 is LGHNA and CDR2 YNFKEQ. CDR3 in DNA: TGTGCCAGCAGCCAAGAGGGACAGACTTATGGCTACACCTTC. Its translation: CASSQEGQTYGYTF.

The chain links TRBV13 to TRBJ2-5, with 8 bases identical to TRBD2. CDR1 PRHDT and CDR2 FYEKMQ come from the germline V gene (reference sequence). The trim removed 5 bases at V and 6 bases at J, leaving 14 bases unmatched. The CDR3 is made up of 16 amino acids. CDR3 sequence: CASSPGTGGESKTQYF. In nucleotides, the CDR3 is TGTGCCAGCAGCCCCGGTACGGGGGGGGAGTCAAAGACCCAGTACTTC.

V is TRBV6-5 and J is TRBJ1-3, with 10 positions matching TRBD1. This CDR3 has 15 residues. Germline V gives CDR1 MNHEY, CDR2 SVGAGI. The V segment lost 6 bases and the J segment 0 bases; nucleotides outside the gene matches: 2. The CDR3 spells CASRGTGDSGNTIYF. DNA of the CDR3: TGTGCCAGCAGGGGGACAGGGGACTCTGGAAACACCATATATTTT.

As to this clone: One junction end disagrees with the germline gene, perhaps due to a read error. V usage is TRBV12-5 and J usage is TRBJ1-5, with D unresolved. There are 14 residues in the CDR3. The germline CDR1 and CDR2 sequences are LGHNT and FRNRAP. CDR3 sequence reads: CASGLPNSNRPQHF. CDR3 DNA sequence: TGTGCTAGTGGTTTGCCCAATAGCAATCGGCCCCAGCATTTT.

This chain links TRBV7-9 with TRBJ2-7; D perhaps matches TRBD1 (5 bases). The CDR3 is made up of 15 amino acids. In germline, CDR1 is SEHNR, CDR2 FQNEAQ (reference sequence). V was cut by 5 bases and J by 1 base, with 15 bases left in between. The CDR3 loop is CASSPATGGSYEQYF. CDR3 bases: TGTGCCAGCAGCCCAGCCACAGGCGGATCCTACGAGCAGTACTTC.

CDR3 in DNA: TGTGCCAGCAGGTTTATAGAATCCTATGGCTACACCTTC. Its protein product is CASRFIESYGYTF. The J gene is TRBJ1-2, the V gene TRBV27; D remains ambiguous. V was shortened by 6 bases and J by 4 bases, with 12 bases between the two germline ends. Germline CDR1 is MNHEY and CDR2 is SMNVEV (reference sequence). This CDR3 is 13 amino acids long.

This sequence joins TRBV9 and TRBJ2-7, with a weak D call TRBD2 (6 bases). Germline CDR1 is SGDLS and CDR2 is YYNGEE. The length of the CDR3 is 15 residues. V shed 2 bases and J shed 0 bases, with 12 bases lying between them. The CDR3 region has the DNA TGTGCCAGCAGCGTCCTGGAGGGCAGCTCCTACGAGCAGTACTTC. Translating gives CASSVLEGSSYEQYF. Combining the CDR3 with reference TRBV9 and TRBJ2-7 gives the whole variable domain DSGVTQTPKHLITATGQRVTLRCSPRSGDLSVYWYQQSLDQGLQFLIQYYNGEERAKGNILERFSAQQFPDLHSELNLSSLELGDSALYFCASSVLEGSSYEQYFGPGTRLTVT.